This T cell receptor beta chain was retrieved from a study of radiotherapy plus CTLA-4 blockade in lung cancer. Study summary: An objective response was seen in under 20% of patients, and disease control in around 33%.

Study results and caveats: Interferon-beta, together with early blood T cell clone dynamics, reportedly best predicted response. Radiotherapy with ipilimumab was followed by blood expansion of tumor-derived clones.

Note on this clone: What it binds is not known.

Focal radiation and CTLA-4 blockade (ipilimumab) were tested in chemo-refractory metastatic non-small-cell lung cancer patients. Using immunoSEQ multiplex PCR, the repertoire was profiled, and TCRdb retains in-frame clones only, with some absent. The sample lists about 66,000 clones; about four fifths were seen once. This clonotype was sampled from a human donor with non-small cell lung cancer who had a partial response to radiotherapy plus ipilimumab. The sample was peripheral blood, taken from a patient treated with radiotherapy plus ipilimumab.

CDR3 sequence reads: CATSRVGLADVSRSSYEQYF. DNA for the CDR3: TGTGCCACCAGCAGAGTTGGGCTAGCTGACGTTTCCAGGAGCTCCTACGAGCAGTACTTC. The chain couples TRBV15 to TRBJ2-7; D is perhaps TRBD2 (5 bases). The ends were cut back, 1 base at V and 0 bases at J, with 25 bases in the middle. Looked up from germline, CDR1 is LNHNV and CDR2 is YYDKDF (reference sequence). The CDR3 runs to 20 residues.